Below are 11 T cell receptor beta chains sequenced from a single sample in a study of shared clonotypes between healthy human individuals. Libraries were prepared by immunoSEQ multiplex PCR; TCRdb keeps only in-frame clonotypes and omits some of them. In the table there are a few million clones, 90% to 95% of which are singletons. Sequenced sample: naive CD4+ T cells from PBMCs. Subset meaning: CD45RA+ positively selected. The receptors originated from a man aged 18 to 30 in good health. Some clones in this sample may be carry-over from other donors' samples.

The CDR3 sequence: CASSLGVSGSGYTF. As DNA, the CDR3 is TGTGCCAGCAGCTTAGGGGTTTCTGGTAGTGGCTACACCTTC. The rearrangement uses TRBV7-2 and TRBJ1-2, with no clear D. Germline-derived CDR1 and CDR2 are SGHTA and FQGNSA. CDR3 length: 14 residues. Trimming stripped 1 base from V and 7 bases from J, with 13 bases between.

The J gene is TRBJ2-3, the V gene TRBV7-2, with D unclear. In germline, CDR1 is SGHTA, CDR2 FQGNSA. V was cut by 1 base and J by 6 bases, with 11 bases left in between. This CDR3 is built from 14 residues. The CDR3 nucleotides read TGTGCCAGCAGCTTAGGGCTATTCCGGGATACGCAGTATTTT. It codes for CASSLGLFRDTQYF.

The chain has TRBV7-8 and TRBJ1-4; D unclear. With 1 base removed from V and 8 bases from J, the gap between germline ends came to 8 bases. This CDR3 is 13 amino acids long. Germline CDR1 reads SGHVS; CDR2 reads FQNEAQ. The CDR3 region is CASSLDIREKLFF. CDR3 sequence (DNA): TGTGCCAGCAGCTTAGACATAAGGGAAAAACTGTTTTTT.

The chain uses TRBV5-4 and TRBJ1-4, with 8 bases fitting TRBD1. V lost 4 bases to trimming and J lost 4 bases; unmatched junction nucleotides: 6. The CDR3 is made up of 15 amino acids. CDR1 is SGHNT, CDR2 YYREEE, per germline (reference sequence). The CDR3: CASSLPTGGNEKLFF. CDR3 DNA sequence: TGTGCCAGCAGCCTCCCCACAGGGGGTAATGAAAAACTGTTTTTT.

With respect to this clone: The same CDR3 can be traced to other DNA sequences in this sample. This rearrangement joins TRBV5-1 to TRBJ2-6; D might be TRBD1 (5 bases). CDR1 SGHRS and CDR2 YFSETQ come from the germline V gene. The CDR3 length is 15 residues. Between the trimmed V and J ends, which lost 4 bases and 0 bases, there was a span of 8 bases. CDR3 residues: CASSPTASGANVLTF. In DNA form, the CDR3 reads TGCGCCAGCAGCCCGACAGCCTCTGGGGCCAACGTCCTGACTTTC.

This chain links TRBV28 with TRBJ1-4; D is unresolved. V was cut by 5 bases and J by 8 bases, with 12 bases left in between. This CDR3 contains 13 residues. Germline values: CDR1 MDHEN, CDR2 SYDVKM. In DNA form, the CDR3 reads TGTGCCAGCAGTGCACAACTAGGCGAAAAACTGTTTTTT. As protein: CASSAQLGEKLFF.

The chain links TRBV28 to TRBJ1-5; TRBD1 aligns across 8 bases. V dropped 4 bases and J dropped 5; count of bases not matched to a gene: 7. Germline V gene data show CDR1 as MDHEN and CDR2 as SYDVKM. The CDR3 loop spans 15 amino acids. The CDR3: CASSSAARGHQPQHF. The DNA of the CDR3 is TGTGCCAGCAGTTCCGCCGCCAGGGGGCATCAGCCCCAGCATTTT. The full variable domain, rest sourced from reference TRBV28 and TRBJ1-5, is DVKVTQSSRYLVKRTGEKVFLECVQDMDHENMFWYRQDPGLGLRLIYFSYDVKMKEKGDIPEGYSVSREKKERFSLILESASTNQTSMYLCASSSAARGHQPQHFGDGTRLSIL.

The chain is built from TRBV27 and TRBJ1-1; TRBD1 aligns across 9 bases. This CDR3 region has 17 residues. V shed 8 bases and J 3 bases; nucleotides not matched to a gene: 16. The germline V gene encodes CDR1 MNHEY and CDR2 SMNVEV (reference sequence). The chain's CDR3 is CASSPSVGQGWDTEAFF. The DNA of the CDR3 is TGTGCCAGCTCTCCGTCAGTTGGACAGGGGTGGGACACTGAAGCTTTCTTT.

The chain is built from TRBV10-3 and TRBJ1-2; no clear D gene. Germline-derived CDR1 and CDR2 are ENHRY and SYGVKD. This CDR3 contains 14 residues. The V end was cut by 3 bases, the J end by 4 bases, with 12 bases between. The CDR3 DNA reads TGTGCCATCAGTGACTCCGGGTTTTCCTATGGCTACACCTTC. It codes for CAISDSGFSYGYTF.

This rearrangement joins TRBV19 to TRBJ1-5; 10 nucleotides agree with TRBD1. The CDR3 is made up of 17 amino acids. Germline V gene sequence: CDR1 LNHDA, CDR2 SQIVND (reference sequence). Unmatched junction bases numbered 15, after V lost 7 bases and J lost 6 bases. CDR3 DNA: TGTGCCAGTACCCCTGACCCCCGGGACAGGGGTTTTCAGCCCCAGCATTTT. Its translation: CASTPDPRDRGFQPQHF.

This clone was seen a handful of times. The chain combines TRBV21-1 with TRBJ2-1; the DNA was not compared with TRBD1, the D call given in the table. TRBV21-1 is termed a pseudogene. The CDR3 contains 11 residues. CDR3 nucleotides: TGTGCCAGCAGCAAAGGGACAGAGCAGTTCTTC. Protein product: CASSKGTEQFF.